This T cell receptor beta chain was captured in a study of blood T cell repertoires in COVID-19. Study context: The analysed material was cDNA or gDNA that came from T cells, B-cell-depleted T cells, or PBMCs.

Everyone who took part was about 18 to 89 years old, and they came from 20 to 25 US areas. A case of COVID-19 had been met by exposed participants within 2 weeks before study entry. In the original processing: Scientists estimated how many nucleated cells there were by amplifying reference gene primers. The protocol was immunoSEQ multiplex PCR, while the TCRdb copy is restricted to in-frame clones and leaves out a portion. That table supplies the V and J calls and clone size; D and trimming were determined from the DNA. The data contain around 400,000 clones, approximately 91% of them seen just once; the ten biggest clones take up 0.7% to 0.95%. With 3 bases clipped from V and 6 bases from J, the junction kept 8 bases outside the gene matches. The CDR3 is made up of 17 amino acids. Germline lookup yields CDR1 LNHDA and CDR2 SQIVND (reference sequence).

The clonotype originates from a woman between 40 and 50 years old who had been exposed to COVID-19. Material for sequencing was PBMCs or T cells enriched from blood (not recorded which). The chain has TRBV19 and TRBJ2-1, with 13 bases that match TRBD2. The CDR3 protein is CASSIRTSGSPSNEQFF. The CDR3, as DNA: TGTGCCAGTAGTATCAGGACTAGCGGGAGCCCTAGCAATGAGCAGTTCTTC.